The entry below describes one T cell receptor beta chain. These data come from a study of blood T cell repertoires in COVID-19. Whole-study context: Spain, Italy and the United States supplied samples that represented acute and convalescent COVID-19. PBMCs, B-cell-depleted T cells, or T cells provided the cDNA or gDNA that made up the material.

As originally analysed: Amplification of reference gene primers was used by the study to estimate nucleated cell counts. Assay used: immunoSEQ multiplex PCR; TCRdb lists only in-frame clones, some missing. Clonal size and the V and J genes are those of that table, whereas D and trimming came from the DNA. This table has about 300,000 clones, roughly 86% appearing once. CDR1 LGHNA and CDR2 YNFKEQ come from the germline V gene. This CDR3 region has 15 residues. V shed 0 bases and J 6 bases; nucleotides not matched to a gene: 3. This chain uses TRBV4-2 with TRBJ2-7, with TRBD2 matching 12 bases. The sequenced sample consisted of peripheral blood. The sequence derives from a woman between 45 and 65 years old with acute or convalescent COVID-19. CDR3 DNA sequence: TGTGCCAGCAGCCAAGACCCGACTAGCGGGAGCGAGCAGTACTTC. Translation gives CASSQDPTSGSEQYF.